Listed below are T cell receptor beta chains from one sample, sequenced in a study of shared clonotypes between healthy human individuals. Libraries were prepared by immunoSEQ multiplex PCR; TCRdb keeps only in-frame clonotypes and omits some of them. The repertoire holds 2 million or so clones, with 85% to 95% as singletons. The specimen was naive CD4+ T cells sorted from blood. These receptors were collected from a young man in good health. CDR3s include the opening cysteine and the closing phenylalanine or tryptophan. D genes are given only for firm matches. A row's size may be missing; if present it is once, few, many or a size class.

abundance | d_gene | j_gene | v_gene | CDR3aa | CDR3nt
. | TRBD2 | TRBJ2-1 | TRBV5-4 | CASSLAGGPVNEQFF | TGTGCCAGCAGCTTAGCGGGAGGGCCGGTGAATGAGCAGTTCTTC
few | TRBD1 | TRBJ2-7 | TRBV5-1 | CASSWDRGYEQYF | TGCGCCAGCAGCTGGGACAGGGGCTACGAGCAGTACTTC
. | . | TRBJ1-1 | TRBV2 | CASVDGGGNTEAFF | TGTGCCAGCGTGGACGGAGGCGGGAACACTGAAGCTTTCTTT
. | TRBD1 | TRBJ1-1 | TRBV9 | CASSPRSRDRTKNTEAFF | TGTGCCAGCAGCCCCCGTAGCCGGGACAGGACTAAGAACACTGAAGCTTTCTTT
. | . | TRBJ1-3 | TRBV19 | CASTLSGNTIYF | TGTGCCAGTACCCTGTCTGGAAACACCATATATTTT
. | . | TRBJ2-2 | TRBV7-9 | CASSLAWGPGELFF | TGTGCCAGCAGCTTAGCGTGGGGGCCCGGGGAGCTGTTTTTT
. | TRBD2 | TRBJ2-3 | TRBV6-5 | CASRAVGLAGGGQYF | TGTGCCAGCAGGGCCGTGGGACTAGCGGGAGGGGGGCAGTATTTT
. | . | TRBJ1-4 | TRBV11-2 | CASSLGRSATNEKLFF | TGTGCCAGCAGCTTAGGGCGCTCTGCAACTAATGAAAAACTGTTTTTT
. | . | TRBJ1-3 | TRBV6-5 | CASSSDGNSGNTIYF | TGTGCCAGCAGTTCAGACGGGAACTCTGGAAACACCATATATTTT
once | TRBD1 | TRBJ2-1 | TRBV11-3 | CASSLGQGHNEQFF | TGTGCCAGCAGCTTAGGACAGGGTCACAATGAGCAGTTCTTC
. | . | TRBJ2-7 | TRBV18 | CASSQTVDPYEQYF | TGTGCCAGCTCCCAGACAGTAGATCCCTACGAGCAGTACTTC
. | . | TRBJ1-2 | TRBV28 | CASRGGTVYGYTF | TGTGCCAGCAGGGGAGGGACGGTCTATGGCTACACCTTC
. | . | TRBJ2-7 | TRBV28 | CASSFPSVSYEQYF | TGTGCCAGCAGCTTTCCATCGGTTTCCTACGAGCAGTACTTC
. | . | TRBJ1-3 | TRBV2 | CASSESELAGNTIYF | TGTGCCAGCAGTGAATCAGAACTCGCCGGAAACACCATATATTTT
. | TRBD1 | TRBJ1-2 | TRBV9 | CASSAETGQGKNYGYTF | TGTGCCAGCAGCGCCGAAACGGGACAGGGGAAGAACTATGGCTACACCTTC
. | . | TRBJ1-1 | TRBV7-8 | CASSSGTGSKIVVAEAFF | TGTGCCAGCAGCTCGGGTACAGGGTCAAAAATAGTGGTTGCTGAAGCTTTCTTT
once | . | TRBJ1-4 | TRBV10-3 | CAISESDQGIREKLFF | TGTGCCATCAGTGAGTCAGATCAGGGTATCAGAGAAAAACTGTTTTTT
. | . | TRBJ1-2 | TRBV5-4 | CASSSNRFYGYTF | TGTGCCAGCAGCTCCAACAGATTCTATGGCTACACCTTC
. | . | TRBJ1-3 | TRBV10-2 | CASSPGTGNTIYF | TGCGCCAGCAGCCCGGGGACTGGAAACACCATATATTTT
. | . | TRBJ1-6 | TRBV7-4 | CASSFRGYNSPLHF | TGTGCCAGCAGCTTCAGGGGCTATAATTCACCCCTCCACTTT